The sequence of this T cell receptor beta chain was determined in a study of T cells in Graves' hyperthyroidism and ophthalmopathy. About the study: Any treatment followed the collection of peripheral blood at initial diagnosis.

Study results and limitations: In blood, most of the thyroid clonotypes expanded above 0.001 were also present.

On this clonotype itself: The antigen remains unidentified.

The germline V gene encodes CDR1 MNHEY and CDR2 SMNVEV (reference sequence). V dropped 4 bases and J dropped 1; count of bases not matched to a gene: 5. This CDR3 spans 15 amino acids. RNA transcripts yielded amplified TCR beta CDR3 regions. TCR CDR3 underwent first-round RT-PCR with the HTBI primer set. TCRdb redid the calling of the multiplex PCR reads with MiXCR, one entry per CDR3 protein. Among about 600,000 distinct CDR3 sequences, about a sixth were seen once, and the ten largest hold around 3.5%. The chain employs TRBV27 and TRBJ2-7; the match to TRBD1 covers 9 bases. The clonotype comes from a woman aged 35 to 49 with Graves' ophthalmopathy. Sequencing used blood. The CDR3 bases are TGTGCCAGCAGTTCGGACAGGGGAAATTCCTACGAGCAGTACTTC. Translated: CASSSDRGNSYEQYF.